This T cell receptor (beta chain) was sequenced for a study of blood T cell repertoires in COVID-19. Study information: Samples of COVID-19 (acute and convalescent) were obtained from the United States, Italy and Spain. The cDNA or gDNA used as material had been derived from T cells, B-cell-depleted T cells, or PBMCs.

The study drew participants aged about 18 to 89 years from 20 to 30 US areas. Participant-given clinical history determined each cohort assignment. The table came from immunoSEQ multiplex PCR; TCRdb's copy has only in-frame clones and leaves some out. Among around 260,000 clones, about 86% were seen once, and the ten largest hold around 3.9%. The CDR3 has 15 residues. Trimming removed 4 bases from V and 4 bases from J, with 17 bases in between. Germline V gene lookup returns CDR1 LGHDT and CDR2 YNNKEL (reference sequence). The TCR originated in a man aged 25 to 40 with acute COVID-19. This rearrangement joins TRBV3-1 (or the pseudogene TRBV3-2) to TRBJ2-7; TRBD2 might be the D (5 bases). Material: PBMCs or T cells enriched from blood (not recorded which). Here the CDR3 reads CASSPGREPMYEQYV. DNA of the CDR3: TGTGCCAGCAGCCCAGGCCGGGAACCCATGTACGAGCAGTACGTC.